These T cell receptor beta chains were read from a single sample in a study of CD8+CD57+ T cells in acquired aplastic anemia. A single record per CDR3 protein comes from TCRdb applying MiXCR to the reads. The sample holds about 58,000 distinct CDR3 sequences, around 50% seen once. Material for sequencing was sorted CD4+, CD8+, or CD8+CD57+ T cells (not recorded which) from PBMCs. All receptors come from a human donor with aplastic anemia. CDR3s include the opening cysteine and the closing phenylalanine or tryptophan. The D gene is left open where the match is weak. Rows give clone size only sometimes, using once, few, many, or a class for an expanded clone.

size | J | D | V | DNA | CDR3
- | TRBJ1-2 | - | TRBV10-3 | TGTGCCATCAGTGAAGGGGCCGGGACATCACGCTACACCTTC | CAISEGAGTSRYTF
- | TRBJ2-1 | - | TRBV24-1 | TGTGCCACCAGTGATATGAGGGGACCCCCCCCCAATGAGCAGTTCTTC | CATSDMRGPPPNEQFF
- | TRBJ2-1 | - | TRBV29-1 | TGCAGCGCACAATTTACGAATGAGCAGTTCTTC | CSAQFTNEQFF
once | TRBJ2-1 | - | TRBV29-1 | TGCAGCGCCCTCGTAAATGAGCAGTTCTTC | CSALVNEQFF
- | TRBJ2-1 | TRBD1 | TRBV6-4 | TGTGCCAGCAGTGAGGGACAGGGCGGCAATGAGCAGTTCTTC | CASSEGQGGNEQFF
many | TRBJ1-6 | - | TRBV5-5 | TGTGCCAGCAGCGGGGGACACGAAGGATCACCCCTCCACTTT | CASSGGHEGSPLHF
- | TRBJ2-1 | - | TRBV19 | TGTGCCAGCGGGTGGAATGAGCAGTTCTTC | CASGWNEQFF
many | TRBJ1-6 | - | TRBV6-1 | TGTGCCAGCAATCCGGGACCGGATAATTCACCCCTCCACTTT | CASNPGPDNSPLHF
many | TRBJ2-1 | - | TRBV19 | TGTGCCAGTAGTATGGGTTCCGATGAGCAGTTCTTC | CASSMGSDEQFF
many | TRBJ1-1 | - | TRBV5-8 | TGTGCCAGCAGCTTGGGACCCGGCACTGAAGCTTTCTTT | CASSLGPGTEAFF
once | TRBJ2-5 | - | TRBV2 | TGTGCCAGCAGGGGGTGGCCCCAAGAGACCCAGTACTTC | CASRGWPQETQYF
- | TRBJ1-2 | - | TRBV19 | TGTGCCAGTAGTATAGCCTCAGGACCTAACTATGGCTACACCTTC | CASSIASGPNYGYTF
- | TRBJ1-2 | TRBD1 | TRBV10-3 | TGTGCCATCAGTCCCGGGACAGCCTTTACTAACTATGGCTACACCTTC | CAISPGTAFTNYGYTF
many | TRBJ2-3 | - | TRBV7-9 | TGTGCCAGCAGCCCCCGTCCCTCTAGGACTAGCACAGATACGCAGTATTTT | CASSPRPSRTSTDTQYF
- | TRBJ2-5 | - | TRBV15 | TGTGCCACCAGCGGAACTGCGCAAGAGACCCAGTACTTC | CATSGTAQETQYF
- | TRBJ2-1 | TRBD2 | TRBV11-1 | TGTGCCAGCGGGCCCGGGACTAGCGGGAGGAGTGAGCAGTTCTTC | CASGPGTSGRSEQFF
many | TRBJ1-5 | - | TRBV19 | TGTGCCAGTAGTAAAGGTCAGGGTGGTTATAGCAATCAGCCCCAGCATTTT | CASSKGQGGYSNQPQHF
many | TRBJ2-5 | - | TRBV2 | TGTGCCAGCAGTGGCGGGACAGCAGAGACCCAGTACTTC | CASSGGTAETQYF
- | TRBJ2-7 | - | TRBV4-3 | TGCGCCAGCAGCCAAGATCGGGACATCCTCTACGAGCAGTACTTC | CASSQDRDILYEQYF
many | TRBJ2-7 | TRBD2 | TRBV28 | TGTGCCAGCAGCCAACTGGACGGGGGGGCCTACGAGCAGTACTTC | CASSQLDGGAYEQYF
many | TRBJ2-1 | - | TRBV29-1 | TGCAGCGTCTACCCGGGGTCCTACAATGAGCAGTTCTTC | CSVYPGSYNEQFF
- | TRBJ1-6 | TRBD1 | TRBV24-1 | TGTGCCACCAGTGAATCGGGGACAGGGCTCGGTTCACCCCTCCACTTT | CATSESGTGLGSPLHF
- | TRBJ1-2 | - | TRBV29-1 | TGCAGCGTTGAATTGGGGGCCGGCTACACCTTC | CSVELGAGYTF
medium-sized | TRBJ2-1 | - | TRBV10-3 | TGTGCCATCAGTATGGGGATGCACGTTGAGCAGTTCTTC | CAISMGMHVEQFF
- | TRBJ1-1 | TRBD1 | TRBV12-3/TRBV12-4 | TGTGCCTGCATTCTTAGGAGGGGGCACACTGAAGCTTTCTTT | CACILRRGHTEAFF
- | TRBJ2-1 | - | TRBV24-1 | TGTGCCACCACCGGGGCTTCTTACAATGAGCAGTTCTTC | CATTGASYNEQFF
- | TRBJ2-7 | TRBD1 | TRBV2 | TGTGCCAGCAGGGCCGGGACAGGGGTCTACGAGCAGTACTTC | CASRAGTGVYEQYF
- | TRBJ2-7 | TRBD1 | TRBV10-3 | TGTGCCATCAGTAACCCGGGACAGGGTGTGGACGAGCAGTACTTC | CAISNPGQGVDEQYF
- | TRBJ1-6 | - | TRBV5-8 | TGTGCCAGCAGCTTAGTTTCCTATAATTCACCCCTCCACTTT | CASSLVSYNSPLHF
few | TRBJ1-1 | TRBD1 | TRBV9 | TGTGCCAGCAGAGAAATTGACAGGGGGTGGGGGAACACTGAAGCTTTCTTT | CASREIDRGWGNTEAFF
- | TRBJ1-1 | - | TRBV5-1 | TGCGCCAGCAGCTTGGGCCTACAGAGGAACACTGAAGCTTTCTTT | CASSLGLQRNTEAFF
many | TRBJ2-3 | - | TRBV12-3/TRBV12-4 | TGTGCCAGCAGCCCCTATAGCACAGATACGCAGTATTTT | CASSPYSTDTQYF
- | TRBJ2-3 | TRBD2 | TRBV19 | TGTGCCAGTAGTATGGCGGGAGGAGGTATAGATACGCAGTATTTT | CASSMAGGGIDTQYF
many | TRBJ2-1 | TRBD1 | TRBV2 | TGTGCCAGCAGTGTGGGACAGGGTCAATTTGAGCAGTTCTTC | CASSVGQGQFEQFF
medium-sized | TRBJ2-5 | - | TRBV25-1 | TGTGCCAGCAGTGGAGACAGCAGCCAAGAGACCCAGTACTTC | CASSGDSSQETQYF
- | TRBJ2-7 | TRBD2 | TRBV19 | TGTGCCAGTAGGCTAGCGGGGGGCCGAGCCTACGAGCAGTACTTC | CASRLAGGRAYEQYF